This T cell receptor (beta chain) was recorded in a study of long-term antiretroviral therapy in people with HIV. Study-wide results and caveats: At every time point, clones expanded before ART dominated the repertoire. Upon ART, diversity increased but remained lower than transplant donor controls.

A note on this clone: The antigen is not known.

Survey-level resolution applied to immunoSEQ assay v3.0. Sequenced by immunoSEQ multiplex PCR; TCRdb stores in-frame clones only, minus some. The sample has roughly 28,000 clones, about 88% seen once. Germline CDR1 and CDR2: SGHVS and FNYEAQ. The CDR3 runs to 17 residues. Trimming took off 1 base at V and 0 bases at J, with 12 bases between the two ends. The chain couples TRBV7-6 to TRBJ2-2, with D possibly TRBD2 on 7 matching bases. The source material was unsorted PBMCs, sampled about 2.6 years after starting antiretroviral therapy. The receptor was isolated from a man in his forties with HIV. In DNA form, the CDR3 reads TGTGCCAGCAGCTTAGAGGGGGGGTACGCGAACACCGGGGAGCTGTTTTTT. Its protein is CASSLEGGYANTGELFF.